What follows is one T cell receptor (beta chain) and its context. The entry originates in a study of blood T cell repertoires in COVID-19. Study-level background: The samples span acute and convalescent COVID-19 from the United States, Italy and Spain. Sample material is recorded as cDNA or gDNA derived from T cells, B-cell-depleted T cells, or PBMCs.

Sequencing used immunoSEQ multiplex PCR; TCRdb keeps in-frame clones, though not all of them. This sample has about 180,000 clones; approximately 88% occur once, and the top ten carry 3.5% to 4.5%. This CDR3 contains 13 residues. Germline V gene lookup returns CDR1 MNHNY and CDR2 SVGAGI (reference sequence). With 6 bases removed from V and 4 bases from J, the gap between germline ends came to 7 bases. This clonotype originated in a woman in her twenties or thirties with acute or convalescent COVID-19. Sequenced material: peripheral blood. The V call is TRBV6-6, the J call TRBJ2-6; D unclear. The CDR3 loop is CASRESGANVLTF. The DNA for the CDR3 is TGTGCCAGCAGGGAGTCCGGGGCCAACGTCCTGACTTTC.